This T cell receptor (beta chain) was sequenced in a study of Graves' ophthalmopathy and Graves' hyperthyroidism. Study-wide background: Researchers obtained peripheral blood at initial diagnosis, before any treatment had begun.

This clonotype has a handful of counts. Researchers took RNA transcripts and amplified TCR beta CDR3 regions from them. An opening RT-PCR round employed HTBI primers and preceded a second-round multiplex PCR. MiXCR, applied by TCRdb to the multiplex PCR reads, yields one record per CDR3 protein. The sample yields 500,000 to 700,000 distinct CDR3 sequences, about a fifth seen once. This CDR3 region has 13 residues. The germline gives CDR1 GTSNPN, CDR2 SVGIG (reference sequence). V lost 2 bases and J 3 bases, leaving 10 bases between the germline ends. This chain joins TRBV30 and TRBJ1-2, with D perhaps matching TRBD1 (5 bases). What was sequenced was peripheral blood. The source of this sequence is a woman between 18 and 30 years old with stable Graves' hyperthyroidism. Some clones in this sample may be carry-over from other donors' samples. The CDR3 sequence is CAWSLGADYGYTF. CDR3 DNA sequence: TGTGCCTGGAGTCTCGGGGCAGACTATGGCTACACCTTC. Filled out from reference TRBV30 and TRBJ1-2, the complete variable domain reads SQTIHQWPATLVQPVGSPLSLECTVEGTSNPNLYWYRQAAGRGLQLLFYSVGIGQISSEVPQNLSASRPQDRQFILSSKKLLLSDSGFYLCAWSLGADYGYTFGSGTRLTVV.